This note documents a single T cell receptor (beta chain) sequence. What it recognizes is unknown. The data were taken from a study of response to subunit inactivated influenza vaccine. Study-wide findings and caveats: Each seasonal flu vaccination may recruit only limited new T cells, authors suggested.

TCRdb re-called the RT-PCR reads through MiXCR, storing one row per CDR3 protein. The profile shows about 540,000 distinct CDR3 sequences, about 15% of them singletons. CDR1 is SNHLY and CDR2 is FYNNEI in the germline V gene. The length of the CDR3 is 15 residues. V gave up 10 bases and J gave up 2 bases; unmatched junction bases: 12. The specimen comprised PBMCs from blood, sampled 11 to 12 days after vaccination. This chain connects TRBV2 to TRBJ2-3; 7 bases match TRBD2. The TCR originated in a man over 45 who received an inactivated influenza vaccine. CDR3 in DNA: TGTGCCACGATAGCGGGCCCCGGAATCACAGATACGCAGTATTTT. Its protein is CATIAGPGITDTQYF.